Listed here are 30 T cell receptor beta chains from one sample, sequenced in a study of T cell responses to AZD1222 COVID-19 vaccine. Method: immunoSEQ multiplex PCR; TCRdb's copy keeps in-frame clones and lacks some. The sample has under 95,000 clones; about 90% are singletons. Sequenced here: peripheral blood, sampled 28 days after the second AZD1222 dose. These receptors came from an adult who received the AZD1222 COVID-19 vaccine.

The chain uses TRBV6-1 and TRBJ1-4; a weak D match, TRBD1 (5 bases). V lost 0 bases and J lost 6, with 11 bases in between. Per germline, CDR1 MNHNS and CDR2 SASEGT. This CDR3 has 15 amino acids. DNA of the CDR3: TGTGCCAGCAGTGAAGCAGGAGGGGCGTATGAAAAACTGTTTTTT. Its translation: CASSEAGGAYEKLFF.

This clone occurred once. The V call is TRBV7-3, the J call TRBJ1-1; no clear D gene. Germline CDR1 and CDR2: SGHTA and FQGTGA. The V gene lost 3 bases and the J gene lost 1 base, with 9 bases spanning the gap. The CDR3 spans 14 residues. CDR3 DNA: TGTGCCAGCAGCTTTCGGTTACAGAACACTGAAGCTTTCTTT. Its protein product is CASSFRLQNTEAFF.

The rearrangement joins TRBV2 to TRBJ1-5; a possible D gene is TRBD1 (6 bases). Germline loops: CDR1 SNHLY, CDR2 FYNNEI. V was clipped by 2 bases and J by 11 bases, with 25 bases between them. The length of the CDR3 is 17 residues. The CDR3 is CASSESRVGTPLGAQHF. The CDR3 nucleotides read TGTGCCAGCAGTGAAAGTCGTGTCGGGACACCCTTAGGGGCCCAGCATTTT.

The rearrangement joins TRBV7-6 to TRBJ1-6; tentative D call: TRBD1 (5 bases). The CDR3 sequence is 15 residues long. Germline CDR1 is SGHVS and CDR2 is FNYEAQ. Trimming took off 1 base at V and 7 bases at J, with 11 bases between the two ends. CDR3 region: CASSLESSGNSPLHF. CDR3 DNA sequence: TGTGCCAGCAGCTTAGAAAGTTCAGGGAATTCACCCCTCCACTTT.

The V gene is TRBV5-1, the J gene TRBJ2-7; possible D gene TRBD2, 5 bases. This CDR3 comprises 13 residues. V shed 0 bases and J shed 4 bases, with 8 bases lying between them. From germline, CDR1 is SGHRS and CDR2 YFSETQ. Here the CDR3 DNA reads TGCGCCAGCAGCTTGGGACTAAGGTACGAGCAGTACTTC. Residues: CASSLGLRYEQYF.

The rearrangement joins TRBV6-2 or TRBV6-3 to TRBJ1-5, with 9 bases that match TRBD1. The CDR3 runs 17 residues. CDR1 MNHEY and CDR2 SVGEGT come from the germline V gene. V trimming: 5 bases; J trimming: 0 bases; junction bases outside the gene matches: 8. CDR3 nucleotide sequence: TGTGCCAGCAGTGGCACAGGGGGCTGGTATAGCAATCAGCCCCAGCATTTT. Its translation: CASSGTGGWYSNQPQHF.

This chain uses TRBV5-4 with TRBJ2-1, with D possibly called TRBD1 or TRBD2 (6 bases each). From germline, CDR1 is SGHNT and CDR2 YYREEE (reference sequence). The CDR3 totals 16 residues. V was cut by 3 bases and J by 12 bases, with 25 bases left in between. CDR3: CASSSQGSSGWMGQFF. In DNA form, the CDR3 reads TGTGCCAGCAGCTCCCAGGGGTCGAGCGGGTGGATGGGGCAGTTCTTC.

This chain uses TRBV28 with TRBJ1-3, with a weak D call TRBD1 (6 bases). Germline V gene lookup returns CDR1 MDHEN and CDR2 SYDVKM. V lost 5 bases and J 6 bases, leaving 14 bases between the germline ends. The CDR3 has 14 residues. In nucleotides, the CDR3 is TGTGCCAGCAGTCCACAGGGTCTGTCAAACACCATATATTTT. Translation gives CASSPQGLSNTIYF.

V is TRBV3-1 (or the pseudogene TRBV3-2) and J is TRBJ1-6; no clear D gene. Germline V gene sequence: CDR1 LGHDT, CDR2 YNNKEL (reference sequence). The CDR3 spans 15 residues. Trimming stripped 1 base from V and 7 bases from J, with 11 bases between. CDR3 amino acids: CASSQVPGLNSPLHF. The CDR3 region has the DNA TGTGCCAGCAGCCAAGTCCCGGGGTTAAATTCACCCCTCCACTTT.

The CDR3 protein is CATSREGQGLYYGYTF. Written as DNA, the CDR3 is TGTGCCACCAGCAGAGAAGGACAGGGCCTCTACTATGGCTACACCTTC. V and J are TRBV15 and TRBJ1-2; 8 nucleotides agree with TRBD1. Germline loops: CDR1 LNHNV, CDR2 YYDKDF (reference sequence). Losses at the gene ends were 0 bases for V and 3 bases for J; bases not matched to a gene: 6. The CDR3 is 16 amino acids.

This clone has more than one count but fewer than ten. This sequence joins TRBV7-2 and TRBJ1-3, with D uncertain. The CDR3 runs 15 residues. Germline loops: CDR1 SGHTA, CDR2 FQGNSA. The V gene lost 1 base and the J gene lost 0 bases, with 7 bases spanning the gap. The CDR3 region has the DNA TGTGCCAGCAGCTTAGATGGCAGCTCTGGAAACACCATATATTTT. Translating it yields CASSLDGSSGNTIYF.

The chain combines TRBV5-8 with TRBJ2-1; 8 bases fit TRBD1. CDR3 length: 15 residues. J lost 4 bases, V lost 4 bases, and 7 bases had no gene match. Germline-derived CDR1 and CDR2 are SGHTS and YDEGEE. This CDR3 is CASSGGQGNYNEQFF. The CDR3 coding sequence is TGTGCCAGCAGCGGCGGACAGGGCAATTACAATGAGCAGTTCTTC.

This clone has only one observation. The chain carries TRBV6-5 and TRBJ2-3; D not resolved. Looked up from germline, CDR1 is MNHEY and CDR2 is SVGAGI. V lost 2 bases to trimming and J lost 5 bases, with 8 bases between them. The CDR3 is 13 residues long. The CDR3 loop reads CASSYRFGDTQYF. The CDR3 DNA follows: TGTGCCAGCAGTTACCGGTTTGGAGATACGCAGTATTTT.

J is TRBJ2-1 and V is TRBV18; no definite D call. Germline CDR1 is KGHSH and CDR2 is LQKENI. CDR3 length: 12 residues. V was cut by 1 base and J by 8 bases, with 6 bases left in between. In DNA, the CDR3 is TGTGCCAGCTCACCACTTGAGTATGAGCAGTTCTTC. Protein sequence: CASSPLEYEQFF.

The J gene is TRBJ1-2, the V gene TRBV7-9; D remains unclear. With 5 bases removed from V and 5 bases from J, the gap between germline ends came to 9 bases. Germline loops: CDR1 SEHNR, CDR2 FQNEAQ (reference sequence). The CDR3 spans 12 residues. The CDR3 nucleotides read TGTGCCAGCAGCGATGAAAAATATGGCTACACCTTC. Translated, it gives CASSDEKYGYTF.

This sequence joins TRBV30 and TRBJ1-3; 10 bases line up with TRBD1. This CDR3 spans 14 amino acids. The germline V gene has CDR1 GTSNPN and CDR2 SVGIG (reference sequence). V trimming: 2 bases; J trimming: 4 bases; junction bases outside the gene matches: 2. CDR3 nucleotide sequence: TGTGCCTGGAGTTCGGGACAGGGGGGAAACACCATATATTTT. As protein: CAWSSGQGGNTIYF.

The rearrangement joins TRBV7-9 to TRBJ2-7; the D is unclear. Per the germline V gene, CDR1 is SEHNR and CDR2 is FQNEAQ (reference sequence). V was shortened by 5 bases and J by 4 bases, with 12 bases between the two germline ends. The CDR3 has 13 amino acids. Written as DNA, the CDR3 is TGTGCCAGCAGCCCGACCCATGCTTACGAGCAGTACTTC. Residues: CASSPTHAYEQYF.

For the CDR3, the DNA is TGTGCCACCAGTGATAGAGGGTCAGAGTCGAGCTACACCTTC. Protein sequence: CATSDRGSESSYTF. This chain connects TRBV24-1 to TRBJ1-2; D ambiguous. Trimming shortened V by 3 bases and J by 9 bases, and 16 bases separated the two germline ends. CDR1 and CDR2 (germline): KGHDR, SFDVKD. The CDR3 has 14 amino acids.

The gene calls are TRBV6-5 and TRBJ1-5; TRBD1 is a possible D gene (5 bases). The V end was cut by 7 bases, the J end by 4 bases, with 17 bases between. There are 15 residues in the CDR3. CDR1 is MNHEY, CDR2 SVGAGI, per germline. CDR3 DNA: TGTGCCAGCAAGGAGGGCGGGGCTTATAATCAGCCCCAGCATTTT. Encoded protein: CASKEGGAYNQPQHF.

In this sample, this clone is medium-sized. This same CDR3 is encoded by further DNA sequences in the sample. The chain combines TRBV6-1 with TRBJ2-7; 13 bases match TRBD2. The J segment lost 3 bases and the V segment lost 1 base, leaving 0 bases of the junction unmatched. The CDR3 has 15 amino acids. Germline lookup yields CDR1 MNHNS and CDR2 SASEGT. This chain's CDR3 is CASSEGTSGSYEQYF. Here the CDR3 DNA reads TGTGCCAGCAGTGAAGGGACTAGCGGGAGCTACGAGCAGTACTTC.

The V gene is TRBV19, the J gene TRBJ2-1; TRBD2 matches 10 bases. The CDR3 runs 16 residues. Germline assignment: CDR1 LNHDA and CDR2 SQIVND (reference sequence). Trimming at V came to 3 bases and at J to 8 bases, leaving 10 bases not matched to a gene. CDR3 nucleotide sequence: TGTGCCAGTAGTATCATGGCTAGCGGGAGATCGCATGAGCAGTTCTTC. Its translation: CASSIMASGRSHEQFF.

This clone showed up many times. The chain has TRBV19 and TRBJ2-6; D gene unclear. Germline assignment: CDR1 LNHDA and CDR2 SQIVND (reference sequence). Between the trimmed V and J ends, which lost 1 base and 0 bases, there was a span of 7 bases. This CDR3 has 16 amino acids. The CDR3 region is CASSIASYSGANVLTF. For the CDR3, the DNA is TGTGCCAGTAGTATAGCCAGTTACTCTGGGGCCAACGTCCTGACTTTC.

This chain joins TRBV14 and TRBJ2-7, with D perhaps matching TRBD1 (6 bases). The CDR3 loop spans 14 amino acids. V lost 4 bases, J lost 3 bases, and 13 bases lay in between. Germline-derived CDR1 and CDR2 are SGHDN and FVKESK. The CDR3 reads CASSRQAGVYEQYF. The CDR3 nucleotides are TGTGCCAGCAGCCGACAGGCCGGCGTCTACGAGCAGTACTTC.

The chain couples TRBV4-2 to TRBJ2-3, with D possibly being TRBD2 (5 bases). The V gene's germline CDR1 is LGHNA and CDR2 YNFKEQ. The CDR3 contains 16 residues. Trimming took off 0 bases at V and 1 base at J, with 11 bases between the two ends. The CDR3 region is CASSQDVGSGTDTQYF. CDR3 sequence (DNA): TGTGCCAGCAGCCAAGACGTAGGGAGCGGCACAGATACGCAGTATTTT.

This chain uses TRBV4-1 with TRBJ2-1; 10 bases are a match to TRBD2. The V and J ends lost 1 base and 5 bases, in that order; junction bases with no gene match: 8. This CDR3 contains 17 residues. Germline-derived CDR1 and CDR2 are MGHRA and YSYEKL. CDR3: CASSQGVAGGYHNEQFF. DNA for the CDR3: TGCGCCAGCAGCCAAGGTGTAGCGGGAGGATACCACAATGAGCAGTTCTTC.

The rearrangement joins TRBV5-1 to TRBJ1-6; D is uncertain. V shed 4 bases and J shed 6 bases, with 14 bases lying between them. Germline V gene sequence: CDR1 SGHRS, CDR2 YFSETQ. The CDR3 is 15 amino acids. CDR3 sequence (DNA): TGCGCCAGCAGCACGGAGAGGGTGGGTAATTCACCCCTCCACTTT. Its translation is CASSTERVGNSPLHF.

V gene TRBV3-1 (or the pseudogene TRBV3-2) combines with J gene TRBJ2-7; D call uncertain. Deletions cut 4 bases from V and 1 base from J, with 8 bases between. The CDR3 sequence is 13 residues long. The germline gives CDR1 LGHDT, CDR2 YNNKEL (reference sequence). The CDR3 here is CASSPDNSYEQYF. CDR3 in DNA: TGTGCCAGCAGCCCCGATAATTCCTACGAGCAGTACTTC.

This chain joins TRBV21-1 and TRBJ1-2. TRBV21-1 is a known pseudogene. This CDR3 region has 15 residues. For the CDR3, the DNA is TGTGCCAGCAGCAAAGTACTCGGGCTCCCGGATGGCTACACCTTC. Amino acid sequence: CASSKVLGLPDGYTF.

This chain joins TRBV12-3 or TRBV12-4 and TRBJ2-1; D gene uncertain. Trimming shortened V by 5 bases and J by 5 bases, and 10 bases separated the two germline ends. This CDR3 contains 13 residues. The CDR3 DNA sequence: TGTGCCAGCAGTCCCCTCGAAAACAATGAGCAGTTCTTC. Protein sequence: CASSPLENNEQFF.

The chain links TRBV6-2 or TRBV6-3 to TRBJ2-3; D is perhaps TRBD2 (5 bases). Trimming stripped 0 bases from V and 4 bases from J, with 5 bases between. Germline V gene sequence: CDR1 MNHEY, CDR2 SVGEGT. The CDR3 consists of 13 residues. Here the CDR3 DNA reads TGTGCCAGCAGTTACTCACTAGCAGATACGCAGTATTTT. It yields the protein CASSYSLADTQYF.